This TCR beta chain derives from a study of T cells in Graves' hyperthyroidism and ophthalmopathy. Study conclusions and caveats: Separation of ophthalmopathy from stable hyperthyroidism was achieved by a 13 V-J model. Before onset, ophthalmopathy was predicted by the model a median around 6 months earlier.

This clonotype has ten or more counts. Its antigen is as yet unknown. Amplification of TCR beta CDR3 regions used RNA as the template. The HTBI set primed first-round TCR CDR3 RT-PCR. From the multiplex PCR reads, TCRdb called clonotypes with MiXCR, one entry per CDR3 protein. Of roughly 500,000 distinct CDR3 sequences detected, about 20% appear once; the ten largest clones hold approximately 49%. Clinical symptoms, serum thyroxine, TRAb, thyroid ultrasound and orbital computed tomography informed diagnoses. The PBMCs had their origin in around 9.1 ml of fresh peripheral blood. V shed 3 bases and J shed 1 base, with 6 bases lying between them. Germline V lookup: CDR1 DFQATT, CDR2 SNEGSKA (reference sequence). CDR3 length equals 12 residues.

The origin of this receptor is a woman aged 70-85 years with Graves' ophthalmopathy. Sequencing used blood. The chain employs TRBV20-1 and TRBJ1-1; D is undetermined. CDR3 in amino acids: CSASQPNTEAFF. DNA of the CDR3: TGCAGTGCTAGCCAGCCGAACACTGAAGCTTTCTTT.